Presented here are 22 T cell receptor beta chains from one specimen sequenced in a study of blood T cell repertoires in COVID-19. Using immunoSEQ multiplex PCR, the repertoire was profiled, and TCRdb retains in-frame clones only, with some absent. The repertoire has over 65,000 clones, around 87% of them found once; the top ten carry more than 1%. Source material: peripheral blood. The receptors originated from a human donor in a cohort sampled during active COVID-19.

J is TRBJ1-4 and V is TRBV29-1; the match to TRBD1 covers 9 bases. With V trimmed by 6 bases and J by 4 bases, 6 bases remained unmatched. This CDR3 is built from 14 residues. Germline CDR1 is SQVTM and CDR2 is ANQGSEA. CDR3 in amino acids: CSVHRGPSNEKLFF. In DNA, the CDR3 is TGCAGCGTACACAGGGGGCCCAGTAATGAAAAACTGTTTTTT.

The CDR3 DNA is TGCAGTGCACCTAAGCGGGAGGTGCAGTTCTTC. Residues: CSAPKREVQFF. This chain links TRBV20-1 with TRBJ2-1; 9 nucleotides line up with TRBD2. With 6 bases clipped from V and 12 bases from J, the junction kept 6 bases outside the gene matches. The CDR3 covers 11 residues. In germline, CDR1 is DFQATT, CDR2 SNEGSKA (reference sequence).

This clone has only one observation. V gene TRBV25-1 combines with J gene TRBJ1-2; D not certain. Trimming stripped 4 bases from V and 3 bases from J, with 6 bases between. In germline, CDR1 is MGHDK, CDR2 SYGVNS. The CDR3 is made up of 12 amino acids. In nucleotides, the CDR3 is TGTGCCAGCAGTGCGGGAGACTATGGCTACACCTTC. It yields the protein CASSAGDYGYTF.

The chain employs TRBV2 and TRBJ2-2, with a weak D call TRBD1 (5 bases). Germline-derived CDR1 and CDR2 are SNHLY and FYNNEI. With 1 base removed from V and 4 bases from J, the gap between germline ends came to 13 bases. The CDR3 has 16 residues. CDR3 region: CASSEGKDSSTGELFF. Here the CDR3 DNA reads TGTGCCAGCAGTGAAGGAAAAGACAGCTCCACCGGGGAGCTGTTTTTT.

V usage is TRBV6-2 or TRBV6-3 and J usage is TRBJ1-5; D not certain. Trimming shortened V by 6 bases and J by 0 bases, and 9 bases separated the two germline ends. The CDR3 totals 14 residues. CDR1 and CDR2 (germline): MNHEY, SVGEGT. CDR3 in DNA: TGTGCCAGCAGCCGCTACAGTAGCAATCAGCCCCAGCATTTT. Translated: CASSRYSSNQPQHF.

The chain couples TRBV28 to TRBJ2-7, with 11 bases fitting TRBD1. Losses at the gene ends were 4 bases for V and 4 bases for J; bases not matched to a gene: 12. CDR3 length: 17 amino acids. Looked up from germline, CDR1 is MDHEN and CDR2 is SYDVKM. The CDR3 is CASSSQNPGTGGYEQYF. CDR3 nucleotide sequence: TGTGCCAGCAGTTCCCAAAATCCCGGGACAGGGGGGTACGAGCAGTACTTC.

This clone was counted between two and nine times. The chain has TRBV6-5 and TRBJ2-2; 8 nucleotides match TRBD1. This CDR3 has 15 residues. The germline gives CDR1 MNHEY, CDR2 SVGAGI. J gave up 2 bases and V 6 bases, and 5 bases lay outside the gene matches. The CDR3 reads CASRFGQGNTGELFF. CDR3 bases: TGTGCCAGCAGATTCGGACAGGGTAACACCGGGGAGCTGTTTTTT.

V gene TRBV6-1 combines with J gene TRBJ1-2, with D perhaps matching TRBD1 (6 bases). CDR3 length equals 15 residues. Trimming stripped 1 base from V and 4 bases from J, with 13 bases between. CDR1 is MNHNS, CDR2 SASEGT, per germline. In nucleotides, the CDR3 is TGTGCCAGCAGTGAAGGGGACATCCTCAGCTATGGCTACACCTTC. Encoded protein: CASSEGDILSYGYTF.

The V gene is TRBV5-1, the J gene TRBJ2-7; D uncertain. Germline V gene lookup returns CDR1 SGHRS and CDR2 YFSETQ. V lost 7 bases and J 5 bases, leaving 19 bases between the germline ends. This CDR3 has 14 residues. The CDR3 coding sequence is TGCGCCAGCCGTCAGGCCGTCGGCTCGAACGAGCAGTACTTC. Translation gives CASRQAVGSNEQYF.

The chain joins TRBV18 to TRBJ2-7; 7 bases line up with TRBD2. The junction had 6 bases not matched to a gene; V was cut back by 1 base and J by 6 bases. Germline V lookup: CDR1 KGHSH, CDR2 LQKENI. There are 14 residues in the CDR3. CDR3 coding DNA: TGTGCCAGCTCACCACGGGCTAGCGGTTTCGAGCAGTACTTC. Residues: CASSPRASGFEQYF.

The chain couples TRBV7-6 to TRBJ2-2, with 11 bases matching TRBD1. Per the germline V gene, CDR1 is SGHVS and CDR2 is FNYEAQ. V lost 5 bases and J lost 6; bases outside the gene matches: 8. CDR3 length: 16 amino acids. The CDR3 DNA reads TGTGCCAGCAGCCTAGTACCGGGACAGGGGGCCGGGGAGCTGTTTTTT. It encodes CASSLVPGQGAGELFF.

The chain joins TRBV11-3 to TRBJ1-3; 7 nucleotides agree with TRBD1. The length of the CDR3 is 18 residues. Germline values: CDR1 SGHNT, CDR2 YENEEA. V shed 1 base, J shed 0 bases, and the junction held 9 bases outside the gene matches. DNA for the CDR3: TGTGCCAGCAGCTTAGTAAGCTCGGGACAGTGCTCTGGAAACACCATATATTTT. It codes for CASSLVSSGQCSGNTIYF. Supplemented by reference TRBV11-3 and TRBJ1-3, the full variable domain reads EAGVVQSPRYKIIEKKQPVAFWCNPISGHNTLYWYLQNLGQGPELLIRYENEEAVDDSQLPKDRFSAERLKGVDSTLKIQPAELGDSAVYLCASSLVSSGQCSGNTIYFGEGSWLTVV.

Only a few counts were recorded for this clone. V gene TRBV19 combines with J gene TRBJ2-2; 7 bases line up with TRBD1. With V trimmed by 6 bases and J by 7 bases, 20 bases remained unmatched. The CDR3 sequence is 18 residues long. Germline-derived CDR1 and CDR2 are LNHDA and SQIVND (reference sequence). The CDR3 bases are TGTGCCAGTAGACTACTACGAGGGGGCAGACAACACGGCGGGGAGCTGTTTTTT. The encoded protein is CASRLLRGGRQHGGELFF.

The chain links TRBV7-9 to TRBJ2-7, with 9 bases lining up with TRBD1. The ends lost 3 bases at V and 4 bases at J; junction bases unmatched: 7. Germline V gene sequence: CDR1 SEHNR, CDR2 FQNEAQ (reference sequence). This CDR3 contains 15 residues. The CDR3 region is CASSFFGQGLYEQYF. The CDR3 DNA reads TGTGCCAGCAGCTTTTTCGGACAGGGGCTATACGAGCAGTACTTC.

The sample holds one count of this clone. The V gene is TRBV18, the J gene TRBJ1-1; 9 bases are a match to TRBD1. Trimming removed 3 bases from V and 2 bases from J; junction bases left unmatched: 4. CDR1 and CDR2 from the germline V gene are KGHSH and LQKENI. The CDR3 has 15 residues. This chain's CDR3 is CASSPRTGDNTEAFF. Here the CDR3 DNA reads TGTGCCAGCTCACCCCGGACAGGGGACAACACTGAAGCTTTCTTT.

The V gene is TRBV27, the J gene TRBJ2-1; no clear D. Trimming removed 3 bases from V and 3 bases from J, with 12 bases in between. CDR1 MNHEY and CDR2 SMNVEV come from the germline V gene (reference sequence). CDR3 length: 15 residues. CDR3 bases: TGTGCCAGCAGTTTCATTGGGCAGTTCTACAATGAGCAGTTCTTC. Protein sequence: CASSFIGQFYNEQFF.

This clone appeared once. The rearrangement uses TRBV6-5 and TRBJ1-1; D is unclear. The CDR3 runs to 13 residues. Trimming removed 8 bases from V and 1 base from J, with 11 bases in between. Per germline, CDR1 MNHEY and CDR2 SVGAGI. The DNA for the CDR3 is TGTGCCAGCTATGAGCAGGAGAACACTGAAGCTTTCTTT. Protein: CASYEQENTEAFF.

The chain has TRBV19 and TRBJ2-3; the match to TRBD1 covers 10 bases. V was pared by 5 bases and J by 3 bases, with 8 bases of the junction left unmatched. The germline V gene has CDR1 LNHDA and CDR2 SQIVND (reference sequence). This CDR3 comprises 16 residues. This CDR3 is CASSASRTGGTDTQYF. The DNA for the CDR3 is TGTGCCAGTAGTGCCTCTAGGACAGGGGGGACAGATACGCAGTATTTT.

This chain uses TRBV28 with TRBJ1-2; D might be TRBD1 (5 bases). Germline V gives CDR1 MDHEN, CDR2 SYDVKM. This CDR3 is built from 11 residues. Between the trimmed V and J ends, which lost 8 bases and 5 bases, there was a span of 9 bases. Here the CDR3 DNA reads TGTGCCAGCGGGGGGGGTTATGGCTACACCTTC. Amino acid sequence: CASGGGYGYTF.

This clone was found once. The CDR3 DNA reads as TGCGCCAGCCGGGGGGGGAATGAGCAGTTCTTC. Translating gives CASRGGNEQFF. The chain combines TRBV4-1 with TRBJ2-1; TRBD2 matches at 8 bases. J gave up 7 bases and V 8 bases, and 1 base lay outside the gene matches. The CDR3 has 11 amino acids. Germline CDR1 is MGHRA and CDR2 is YSYEKL.

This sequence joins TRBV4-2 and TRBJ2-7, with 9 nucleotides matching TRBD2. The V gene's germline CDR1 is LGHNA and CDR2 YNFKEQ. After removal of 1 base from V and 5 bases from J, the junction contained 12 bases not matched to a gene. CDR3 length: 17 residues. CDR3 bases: TGTGCCAGCAGCCAAGTTCGGGGTAGCGGGAGACCCGACGAGCAGTACTTC. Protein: CASSQVRGSGRPDEQYF.

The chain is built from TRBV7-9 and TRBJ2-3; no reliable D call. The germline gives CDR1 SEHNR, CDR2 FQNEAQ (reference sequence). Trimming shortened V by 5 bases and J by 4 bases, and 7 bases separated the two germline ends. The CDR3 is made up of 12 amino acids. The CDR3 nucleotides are TGTGCCAGCAGCCCCCTGTCAGATACGCAGTATTTT. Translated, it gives CASSPLSDTQYF.